This T cell receptor beta chain was profiled in a study of Ad26.COV2.S vaccination and SARS-CoV-2 variants. Concerning this clone: Its antigen is unknown.

Study findings and constraints: While placebo recipients had lower spike-specific TCR breadth, vaccine recipients had more.

CDR3 length equals 15 residues. Germline V lookup: CDR1 SGHVS, CDR2 FQNEAQ. V was cut by 5 bases and J by 1 base, with 12 bases left in between. Treatment defined: about 20 received Ad26.COV2.S at low or high dose, single or two shots; 5 received placebo; per-sample allocation not given. It was on day 63 after the first vaccine or placebo injection that samples were taken. Only in-frame clones appear in the TCRdb table, and some are missing; sequencing was by immunoSEQ multiplex PCR. The sample yields hundreds of thousands of clones, 89% seen once. The sample consisted of peripheral blood, taken in a trial of Ad26.COV2.S vaccine versus placebo. This chain uses TRBV7-8 with TRBJ1-5; TRBD1 might be the D (5 bases). This receptor was identified in a person aged 18-60 years who received the Ad26.COV2.S COVID-19 vaccine or a placebo. The CDR3 nucleotides are TGTGCCAGCAGCCCCAGGGTTGGCAGCAATCAGCCCCAGCATTTT. Encoded protein: CASSPRVGSNQPQHF.